This T cell receptor beta chain was sequenced during a study of blood T cell repertoires in COVID-19. Turning to the study itself: Sources were T cells, B-cell-depleted T cells, or PBMCs; the material itself was cDNA or gDNA.

The participants were between about 18 and 90 years old and came from 24 US areas. Grouping used clinical history reported by participants in a survey and questionnaire. The CDR3 length is 16 residues. Trimming cost V 1 base and J 3 bases; bases outside gene matches: 3. Germline lookup yields CDR1 SGHTA and CDR2 FQGNSA. As processed by the authors: Scientists estimated how many nucleated cells there were by amplifying reference gene primers. Generated by immunoSEQ multiplex PCR, the TCRdb table keeps only in-frame clones and is missing some. V and J calls and clone size come straight from that table; D and trimming were deduced from the DNA. This sample has about 400,000 clones, with 88% found just once.

The chain links TRBV7-2 to TRBJ2-7; 13 bases align to TRBD2. This TCR was sampled from a woman in her 40s with acute COVID-19. Sequencing was carried out using PBMCs or T cells enriched from blood (not recorded which). CDR3 sequence reads: CASSLGGLAGLYEQYF. CDR3 nucleotide sequence: TGTGCCAGCAGCTTAGGGGGACTAGCGGGACTCTACGAGCAGTACTTC.